These T cell receptor beta chains were read from a single sample in a study of cytomegalovirus exposure and HLA in healthy donors. Libraries were prepared by immunoSEQ multiplex PCR; TCRdb keeps only in-frame clonotypes and omits some of them. Among 210,000 or so clones, roughly four fifths were seen once, and the ten largest hold roughly 1.5%. Sequencing was done on a sample of PBMCs. The receptors come from a girl between 5 and 17 years old in good health and CMV-seronegative. Both conserved end residues are part of each CDR3. D genes are given only for firm matches. Rows may omit the clone size; those that give it use once, few, many or a size class.

D,size,V,J,CDR3,DNA
TRBD1,once,TRBV4-3,TRBJ2-1,CASSFRRDRYNEQFF,TGCGCCAGCAGCTTCCGCCGGGACAGGTACAATGAGCAGTTCTTC
NA,NA,TRBV19,TRBJ1-3,CASSAGLSSGNTIYF,TGTGCCAGTAGTGCAGGGTTAAGCTCTGGAAACACCATATATTTT
TRBD1,few,TRBV28,TRBJ1-2,CASSTPGTGHYGYTF,TGTGCCAGCAGTACCCCCGGGACAGGACACTATGGCTACACCTTC
TRBD1,NA,TRBV20-1,TRBJ1-1,CSAAGGTEAFF,TGCAGTGCCGCAGGGGGGACTGAAGCTTTCTTT
TRBD1,NA,TRBV6-6,TRBJ2-7,CASSQDRGRDYEQYF,TGTGCCAGCAGTCAGGACAGGGGGCGCGACTACGAGCAGTACTTC
NA,NA,TRBV9,TRBJ2-1,CASSGRGGDYNEQFF,TGTGCCAGCAGCGGGAGAGGGGGTGATTACAATGAGCAGTTCTTC
TRBD1,NA,TRBV7-9,TRBJ1-3,CASSFSGTGGILGNTIYF,TGTGCCAGCAGCTTTTCCGGGACAGGGGGAATCCTGGGAAACACCATATATTTT
TRBD1,NA,TRBV2,TRBJ1-1,CASSKTGTGGTEAFF,TGTGCCAGCAGTAAAACCGGGACAGGGGGAACTGAAGCTTTCTTT
NA,NA,TRBV5-1,TRBJ1-1,CASSREGNTEAFF,TGCGCCAGCAGCCGCGAGGGGAACACTGAAGCTTTCTTT
TRBD1,few,TRBV2,TRBJ1-1,CASSPRQGTAFF,TGTGCCAGCAGTCCCCGACAGGGAACGGCTTTCTTT
TRBD1,NA,TRBV10-3,TRBJ1-1,CASRTGTMNTEAFF,TGTGCCTCTCGGACAGGGACAATGAACACTGAAGCTTTCTTT
TRBD1,NA,TRBV30,TRBJ1-6,CATGGFGSPLHF,TGTGCCACAGGGGGGTTCGGGTCACCCCTCCACTTT
NA,NA,TRBV10-3,TRBJ2-3,CAIKKTGLGSDTQYF,TGTGCCATCAAAAAAACGGGATTGGGTTCGGATACGCAGTATTTT
NA,NA,TRBV30,TRBJ1-2,CAWSIQGNYGYTF,TGTGCCTGGAGTATCCAGGGGAACTATGGCTACACCTTC
NA,NA,TRBV19,TRBJ2-6,CASSTPYSGANVLTF,TGTGCCAGTAGTACTCCTTACTCTGGGGCCAACGTCCTGACTTTC
NA,NA,TRBV2,TRBJ2-3,CASTVPGLKGTDTQYF,TGTGCCAGCACCGTCCCGGGACTTAAGGGGACAGATACGCAGTATTTT
NA,NA,TRBV30,TRBJ1-5,CAWSSRTQPQHF,TGTGCCTGGAGTAGTAGGACACAGCCCCAGCATTTT
NA,NA,TRBV4-3,TRBJ2-5,CASSQRGQETQYF,TGCGCCAGCAGCCAACGCGGACAGGAGACCCAGTACTTC
TRBD2,NA,TRBV5-6,TRBJ2-1,CASSSRLADTYNEQFF,TGTGCCAGCAGCTCCAGACTAGCTGACACCTACAATGAGCAGTTCTTC
NA,NA,TRBV7-8,TRBJ1-6,CASSLAGQLDNSPLHF,TGTGCCAGCAGCTTAGCGGGGCAGTTAGATAATTCACCCCTCCACTTT
NA,NA,TRBV12-1,TRBJ2-7,CASSFQVHEQYF,TGTGCCAGCAGCTTTCAGGTCCACGAGCAGTACTTC
NA,NA,TRBV28,TRBJ2-7,CASSFSVTPYEQYF,TGTGCCAGCAGTTTCTCGGTTACCCCCTACGAGCAGTACTTC
NA,NA,TRBV28,TRBJ1-4,CASSRPGLGTTNEKLFF,TGTGCCAGCAGTCGCCCGGGACTCGGGACCACTAATGAAAAACTGTTTTTT
TRBD1,NA,TRBV7-9,TRBJ1-6,CASSLGAGGNNSPLHF,TGTGCCAGCAGCTTAGGGGCAGGGGGCAATAATTCACCCCTCCACTTT
TRBD1,NA,TRBV30,TRBJ2-1,CAWSGGDLGTGSTQFF,TGTGCCTGGAGTGGGGGAGACCTCGGGACAGGGTCGACTCAGTTCTTC
NA,NA,TRBV7-9,TRBJ2-7,CSSSLYAFGVGVTYEQYF,TGTTCCAGCAGCTTATACGCCTTCGGAGTAGGGGTAACCTACGAGCAGTACTTC
TRBD1,NA,TRBV19,TRBJ1-5,CASSIPGQGTYRNQPQHF,TGTGCCAGTAGTATTCCGGGACAGGGGACGTATCGAAATCAGCCCCAGCATTTT
NA,NA,TRBV7-9,TRBJ2-7,CASSLDVRGEQYF,TGTGCCAGCAGCTTAGACGTTCGGGGGGAGCAGTACTTC
TRBD1,NA,TRBV7-9,TRBJ2-7,CASSPGQGSRGKIYEQYF,TGTGCCAGCAGCCCGGGACAGGGGAGTCGGGGAAAAATATACGAGCAGTACTTC
TRBD1,once,TRBV7-2,TRBJ2-7,CASSLKGQGSYEQYF,TGTGCCAGCAGCTTAAAGGGACAGGGCTCCTACGAGCAGTACTTC
NA,NA,TRBV5-1,TRBJ2-7,CASSFSTRYYEQYF,TGCGCCAGCAGCTTCTCAACCAGGTATTACGAGCAGTACTTC
TRBD1,NA,TRBV28,TRBJ1-2,CASSPPDRVSGYTF,TGTGCCAGCAGTCCACCGGACAGGGTAAGCGGCTACACCTTC
NA,NA,TRBV7-2,TRBJ2-5,CASSLAVFRRGPEETQYF,TGTGCCAGCAGCTTAGCGGTGTTTCGGCGGGGGCCGGAAGAGACCCAGTACTTC
TRBD1,NA,TRBV25-1,TRBJ2-6,CASSDRGAGANVLTF,TGTGCCAGCTCGGACAGGGGGGCTGGGGCCAACGTCCTGACTTTC
TRBD1,NA,TRBV29-1,TRBJ1-1,CSVGLTGVATEAFF,TGCAGCGTGGGATTGACAGGGGTCGCCACTGAAGCTTTCTTT
TRBD2,NA,TRBV4-2,TRBJ2-7,CASSQLLPGLAGYEQYF,TGTGCCAGCAGCCAACTACTACCGGGACTAGCGGGCTACGAGCAGTACTTC
TRBD2,once,TRBV30,TRBJ2-3,CAWSASGFIDTQYF,TGTGCCTGGAGTGCTAGCGGGTTTATAGATACGCAGTATTTT
TRBD1,NA,TRBV6-1,TRBJ1-2,CASSGQGTLDYGYTF,TGTGCCAGCAGTGGACAGGGGACGCTGGACTATGGCTACACCTTC
TRBD1,NA,TRBV14,TRBJ2-3,CASSRDRVGAHDTQYF,TGTGCCAGCAGCCGAGACAGGGTGGGGGCACACGATACGCAGTATTTT
NA,NA,TRBV7-2,TRBJ1-3,CASSSQGSGNTIYF,TGTGCCAGCAGCTCACAGGGCTCTGGAAACACCATATATTTT
NA,NA,TRBV5-1,TRBJ2-1,CASSLALLGNEQFF,TGCGCCAGCAGCTTGGCCCTACTAGGGAATGAGCAGTTCTTC
TRBD1,NA,TRBV5-4,TRBJ2-1,CASSLGQGADEQFF,TGTGCCAGCAGCCTTGGACAGGGAGCGGATGAGCAGTTCTTC
NA,NA,TRBV5-6,TRBJ1-1,CASFPGTSNTEAFF,TGTGCCAGCTTCCCGGGGACATCGAACACTGAAGCTTTCTTT
TRBD2,NA,TRBV5-1,TRBJ2-3,CASYLAGGGTDTQYF,TGCGCCAGCTACTTAGCGGGAGGGGGCACAGATACGCAGTATTTT
NA,once,TRBV11-1,TRBJ2-5,CASSPSRGKETQYF,TGTGCCAGCAGCCCGAGCAGGGGAAAAGAGACCCAGTACTTC
NA,NA,TRBV11-2,TRBJ2-5,CASSLQPTAQETQYF,TGTGCCAGCAGCTTACAACCGACAGCTCAAGAGACCCAGTACTTC
TRBD1,NA,TRBV7-8,TRBJ1-2,CASSLPGQAYGYTF,TGTGCCAGCAGCCTCCCCGGACAGGCCTATGGCTACACCTTC
TRBD1,few,TRBV6-4,TRBJ2-1,CASSPEGGSGLDEQFF,TGTGCCAGCAGTCCCGAAGGGGGCAGTGGGTTGGATGAGCAGTTCTTC
NA,NA,TRBV5-1,TRBJ1-2,CASSHSGEGGYTF,TGCGCCAGCAGCCACTCAGGGGAGGGTGGCTACACCTTC
TRBD1,few,TRBV30,TRBJ1-4,CAWSVHRGNEKLFF,TGTGCCTGGAGTGTACACAGGGGCAATGAAAAACTGTTTTTT
TRBD2,NA,TRBV5-1,TRBJ2-1,CASSIGLAERDEQFF,TGCGCCAGCAGCATAGGACTAGCGGAACGGGATGAGCAGTTCTTC
TRBD1,NA,TRBV5-1,TRBJ1-1,CASSLPTQGGNTEAFF,TGCGCCAGCAGCTTGCCAACACAGGGGGGAAACACTGAAGCTTTCTTT
NA,NA,TRBV5-4,TRBJ1-1,CASSRGRGAGQGRTEAFF,TGTGCCAGCAGCCGGGGGCGGGGAGCGGGGCAGGGGAGGACTGAAGCTTTCTTT
NA,NA,TRBV7-2,TRBJ2-7,CASSAVSYEQYF,TGTGCCAGCAGCGCAGTCTCCTACGAGCAGTACTTC
TRBD1,NA,TRBV7-9,TRBJ1-6,CASSQRTGLNSPLHF,TGTGCCAGCAGCCAACGGACAGGACTCAATTCACCCCTCCACTTT